This T cell receptor (beta chain) comes out of a study of OX40 agonist ivuxolimab in advanced cancers. Study-level information: Clinicians treated patients with ivuxolimab, an agonistic anti-OX40 (CD134) antibody.

Concerning this clone: Antigen: not known.

Notes on the study in general: Average numbers of expanded clones were greater in CD8+ T cells than in CD4+.

Germline CDR1 reads SGHTA; CDR2 reads FQGNSA. Trimming left V 5 bases short and J 4 bases short, with 18 bases between. This CDR3 is built from 15 residues. The table came from immunoSEQ multiplex PCR; TCRdb's copy has only in-frame clones and leaves some out. The data show tens of thousands of clones, 70% to 90% seen once. This clonotype was obtained from an adult with an advanced solid tumor such as melanoma, head and neck, liver or kidney cancer. The source material was CD4+ or CD8+ T cells sorted from blood, sampled in a trial of the OX40 agonist ivuxolimab. The chain carries TRBV7-2 and TRBJ2-7; weak D call: TRBD1 (8 bases). CDR3 in amino acids: CASSQAGQELYEQYF. The CDR3, as DNA: TGTGCCAGCAGCCAAGCGGGACAGGAATTATACGAGCAGTACTTC.